This T cell receptor (beta chain) was found in a study of T cell responses to AZD1222 COVID-19 vaccine. Study-level points and caveats: Nearly half of spike-specific TCRs reportedly target variant regions that are unmutated in the B.1.351 and B.1.1.7 variants. Just 5 to 7 AZD1222 recipients were seropositive at baseline. Dominant CD4 TCR responses targeted spike regions 160-218 and 743-854.

Repertoires were generated with immunoSEQ multiplex PCR, while TCRdb's copy carries only in-frame clones and drops some. The sample has around 120,000 clones; 80% to 90% are singletons. Trimming took off 0 bases at V and 7 bases at J, with 10 bases between the two ends. Germline CDR1 is MNHEY and CDR2 is SVGAGI. This CDR3 contains 15 residues. Concerning this clone: Its antigen remains unknown.

The rearrangement joins TRBV6-5 to TRBJ1-6; D gene ambiguous. This TCR derives from an adult in good health. Here the sequenced sample was peripheral blood, taken on day 0 of MenACWY control vaccination. The CDR3 DNA is TGTGCCAGCAGTTACTCTCTCCGTGGGAATTCACCCCTCCACTTT. Protein: CASSYSLRGNSPLHF.